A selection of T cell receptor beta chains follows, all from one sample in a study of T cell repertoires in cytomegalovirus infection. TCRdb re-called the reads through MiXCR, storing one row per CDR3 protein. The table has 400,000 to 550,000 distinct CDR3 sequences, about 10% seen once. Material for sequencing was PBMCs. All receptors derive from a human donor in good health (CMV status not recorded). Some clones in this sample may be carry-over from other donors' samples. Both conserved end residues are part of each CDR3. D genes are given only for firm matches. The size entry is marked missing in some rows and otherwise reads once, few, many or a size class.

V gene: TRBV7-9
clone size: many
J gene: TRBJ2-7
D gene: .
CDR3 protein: CASSPPSGPGLHEQYF
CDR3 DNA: TGTGCCAGCAGCCCCCCCTCCGGACCTGGACTTCACGAGCAGTACTTC

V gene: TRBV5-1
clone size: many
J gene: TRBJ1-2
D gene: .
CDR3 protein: CASSLERPGDGYTF
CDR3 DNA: TGCGCCAGCAGCTTGGAACGTCCTGGGGATGGCTACACCTTC

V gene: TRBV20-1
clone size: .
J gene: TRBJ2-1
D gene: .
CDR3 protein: CSARDPLGGEQFF
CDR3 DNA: TGCAGTGCTAGAGATCCCCTCGGGGGCGAGCAGTTCTTC

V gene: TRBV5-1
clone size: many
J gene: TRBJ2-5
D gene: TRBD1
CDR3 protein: CASSLGQGHLQETQYF
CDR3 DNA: TGCGCCAGCAGCTTAGGACAGGGACACCTTCAAGAGACCCAGTACTTC

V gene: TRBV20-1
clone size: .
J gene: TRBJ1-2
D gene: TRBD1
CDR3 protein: CSAADRVYGYTF
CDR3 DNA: TGCAGTGCTGCTGACAGGGTCTATGGCTACACCTTC

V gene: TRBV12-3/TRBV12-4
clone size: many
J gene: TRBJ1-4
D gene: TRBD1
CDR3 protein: CASSMGDRDHEKLFF
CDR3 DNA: TGTGCCAGCAGTATGGGCGACAGGGACCATGAAAAACTGTTTTTT

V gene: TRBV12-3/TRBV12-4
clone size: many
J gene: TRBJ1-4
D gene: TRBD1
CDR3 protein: CASSWNLQGDEKLFF
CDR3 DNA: TGTGCCAGCAGTTGGAACTTACAGGGGGATGAAAAACTGTTTTTT

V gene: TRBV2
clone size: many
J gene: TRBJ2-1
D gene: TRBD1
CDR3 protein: CASRTGMNEQFF
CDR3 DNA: TGTGCCAGCCGGACAGGGATGAATGAGCAGTTCTTC

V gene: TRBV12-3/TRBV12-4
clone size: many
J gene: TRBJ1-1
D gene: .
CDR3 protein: CASTTPLQPAEAFF
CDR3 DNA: TGTGCCAGCACAACCCCCCTTCAACCGGCTGAAGCTTTCTTT

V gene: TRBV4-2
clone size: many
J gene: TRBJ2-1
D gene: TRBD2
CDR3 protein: CASSQALLAGAGNEQFF
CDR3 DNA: TGTGCCAGCAGCCAAGCCTTACTAGCGGGGGCGGGAAATGAGCAGTTCTTC

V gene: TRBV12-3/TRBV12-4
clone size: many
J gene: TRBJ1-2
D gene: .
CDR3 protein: CASRRGFLSYGYTF
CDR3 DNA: TGTGCCAGCAGACGGGGTTTCTTGAGCTATGGCTACACCTTC

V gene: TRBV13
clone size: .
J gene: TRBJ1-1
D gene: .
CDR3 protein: CASRHTTGLLNTEAFF
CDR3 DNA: TGTGCCAGCAGACATACTACGGGACTTCTGAACACTGAAGCTTTCTTT

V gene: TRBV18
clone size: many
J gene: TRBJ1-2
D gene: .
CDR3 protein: CASSLDVSPYGYTF
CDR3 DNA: TGTGCCAGCTCCCTCGACGTATCCCCCTATGGCTACACCTTC

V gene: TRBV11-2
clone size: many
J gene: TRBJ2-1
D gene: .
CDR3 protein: CASSAGQNNEQFF
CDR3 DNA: TGTGCCAGCAGCGCGGGACAAAACAATGAGCAGTTCTTC

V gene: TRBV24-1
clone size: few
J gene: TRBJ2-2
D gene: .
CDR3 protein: CATSDSGHLVGELFF
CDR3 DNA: TGTGCCACCAGTGACTCGGGACATTTGGTCGGGGAGCTGTTTTTT

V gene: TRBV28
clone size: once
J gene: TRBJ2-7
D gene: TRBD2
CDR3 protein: CASSSGLADEQYF
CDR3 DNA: TGTGCCAGCAGTTCGGGACTAGCGGACGAGCAGTACTTC

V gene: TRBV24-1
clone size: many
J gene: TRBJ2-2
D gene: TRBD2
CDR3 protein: CATSDLSGRAGGELFF
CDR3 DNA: TGTGCCACCAGTGATTTGAGCGGGAGGGCTGGCGGGGAGCTGTTTTTT

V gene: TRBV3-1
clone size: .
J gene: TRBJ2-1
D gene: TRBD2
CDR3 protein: CASSLLRLAVNEQFF
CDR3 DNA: TGTGCCAGCAGCCTCCTGAGACTAGCAGTGAATGAGCAGTTCTTC

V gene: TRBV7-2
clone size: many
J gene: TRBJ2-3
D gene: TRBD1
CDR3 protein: CASSLGGGPSTDTQYF
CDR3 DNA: TGTGCCAGCAGCTTAGGAGGGGGCCCCAGCACAGATACGCAGTATTTT

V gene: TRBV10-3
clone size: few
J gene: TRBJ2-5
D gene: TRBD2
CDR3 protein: CAIRGAGGNQETQYF
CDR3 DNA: TGTGCCATCAGGGGAGCGGGGGGCAACCAAGAGACCCAGTACTTC

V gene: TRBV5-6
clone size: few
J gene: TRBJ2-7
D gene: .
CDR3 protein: CASSSVSAGEQYF
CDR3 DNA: TGTGCCAGCAGCTCCGTTTCGGCGGGGGAGCAGTACTTC

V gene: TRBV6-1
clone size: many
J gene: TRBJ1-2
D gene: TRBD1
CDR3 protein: CASTDPGTAGYGYTF
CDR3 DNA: TGTGCCAGCACCGATCCCGGGACAGCTGGTTATGGCTACACCTTC

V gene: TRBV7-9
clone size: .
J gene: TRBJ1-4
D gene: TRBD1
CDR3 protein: CASSSLGTDYATNEELFF
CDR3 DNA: TGTGCCAGCAGCTCCTTGGGGACAGATTATGCAACTAATGAAGAACTGTTTTTT

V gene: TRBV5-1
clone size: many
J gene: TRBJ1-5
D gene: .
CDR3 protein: CASSLDVGPNQPQHF
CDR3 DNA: TGCGCCAGCAGCTTGGACGTCGGACCCAATCAGCCCCAGCATTTT

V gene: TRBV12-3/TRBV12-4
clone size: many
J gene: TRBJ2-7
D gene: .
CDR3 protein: CASSSAGQGIYEQYF
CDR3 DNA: TGTGCCAGCAGTTCGGCGGGTCAAGGGATCTACGAGCAGTACTTC

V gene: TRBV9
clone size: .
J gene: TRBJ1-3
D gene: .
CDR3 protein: CASSGQRSENTIYF
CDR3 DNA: TGTGCCAGCAGCGGACAGCGCTCTGAGAACACCATATATTTT

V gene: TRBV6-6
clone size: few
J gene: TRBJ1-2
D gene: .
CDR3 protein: CAMGGGGGGGYTF
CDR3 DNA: TGTGCCATGGGCGGGGGAGGCGGGGGTGGCTACACCTTC

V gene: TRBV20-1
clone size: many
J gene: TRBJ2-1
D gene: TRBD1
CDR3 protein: CSAPDRANNEQFF
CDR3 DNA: TGCAGTGCCCCGGACAGGGCTAATAATGAGCAGTTCTTC

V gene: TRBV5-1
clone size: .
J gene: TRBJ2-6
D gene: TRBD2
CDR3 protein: CAGSPGLAEINSGANVLTF
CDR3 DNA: TGCGCCGGCAGCCCTGGACTAGCGGAAATAAACTCTGGGGCCAACGTCCTGACTTTC

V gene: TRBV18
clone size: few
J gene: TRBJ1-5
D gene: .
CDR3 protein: CASSPQGGGQPQHF
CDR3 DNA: TGTGCCAGCTCACCACAAGGGGGTGGTCAGCCCCAGCATTTT

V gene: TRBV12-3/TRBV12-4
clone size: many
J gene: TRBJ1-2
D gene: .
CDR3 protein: CASSSPRAGLMYGYTF
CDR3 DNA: TGTGCCAGCAGTTCTCCCCGGGCCGGCCTTATGTATGGCTACACCTTC

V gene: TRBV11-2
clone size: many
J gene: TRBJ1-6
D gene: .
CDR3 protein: CASSLWGAGSPLHF
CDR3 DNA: TGTGCCAGCAGCTTATGGGGGGCTGGATCACCCCTCCACTTT

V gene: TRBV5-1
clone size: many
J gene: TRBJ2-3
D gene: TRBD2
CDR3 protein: CASRGTGGLLTDTQYF
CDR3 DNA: TGCGCCAGCAGAGGAACGGGGGGACTCCTCACAGATACGCAGTATTTT

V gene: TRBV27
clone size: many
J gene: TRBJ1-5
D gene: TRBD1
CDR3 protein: CASSPDRVQPQHF
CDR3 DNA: TGTGCCAGCAGCCCGGACAGGGTTCAGCCCCAGCATTTT

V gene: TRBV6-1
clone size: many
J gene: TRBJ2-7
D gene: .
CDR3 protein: CASSAGPKVYEQYF
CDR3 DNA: TGTGCCAGCAGTGCCGGACCGAAAGTCTACGAGCAGTACTTC

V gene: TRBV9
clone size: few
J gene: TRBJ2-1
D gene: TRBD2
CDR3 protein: CASSARLAGEWNEQFF
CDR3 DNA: TGTGCCAGCAGCGCCAGGCTAGCGGGAGAATGGAATGAGCAGTTCTTC

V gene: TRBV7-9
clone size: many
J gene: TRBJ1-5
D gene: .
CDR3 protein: CASSLGSNLDSQSQHF
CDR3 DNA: TGTGCCAGCAGCTTAGGTAGTAACCTAGACAGTCAGTCCCAGCATTTT

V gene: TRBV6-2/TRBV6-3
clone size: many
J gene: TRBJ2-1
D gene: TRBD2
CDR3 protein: CASSLSGGARNEQFF
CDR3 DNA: TGTGCCAGCAGTCTAAGCGGGGGGGCCAGGAATGAGCAGTTCTTC

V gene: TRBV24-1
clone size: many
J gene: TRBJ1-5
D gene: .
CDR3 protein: CATSVAGEQPQHF
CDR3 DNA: TGTGCCACCAGTGTAGCAGGGGAGCAGCCCCAGCATTTT

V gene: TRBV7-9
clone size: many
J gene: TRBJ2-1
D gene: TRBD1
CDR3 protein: CASSLPGGGYNEQFF
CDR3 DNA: TGTGCCAGCAGCCTCCCAGGGGGCGGCTACAATGAGCAGTTCTTC

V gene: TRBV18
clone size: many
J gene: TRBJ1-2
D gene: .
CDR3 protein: CASSPPLIYGYTF
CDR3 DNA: TGTGCCAGCTCACCACCCCTTATCTATGGCTACACCTTC

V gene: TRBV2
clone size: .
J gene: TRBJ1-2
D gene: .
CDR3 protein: CASSDRVGGYTF
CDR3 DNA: TGTGCCAGCAGTGACAGGGTTGGCGGCTACACCTTC

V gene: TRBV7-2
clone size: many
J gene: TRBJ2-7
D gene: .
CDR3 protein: CASSLGSLGGYEQYF
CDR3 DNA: TGTGCCAGCAGCTTAGGAAGCCTAGGGGGCTACGAGCAGTACTTC

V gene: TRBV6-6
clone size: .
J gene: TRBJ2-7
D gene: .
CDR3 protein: CASSYSRDTDEQYF
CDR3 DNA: TGTGCCAGCAGTTACTCCCGGGACACAGACGAGCAGTACTTC

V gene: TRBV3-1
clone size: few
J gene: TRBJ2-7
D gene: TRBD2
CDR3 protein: CASERTSGGVSSYEQYF
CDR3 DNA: TGTGCCAGCGAACGGACTAGCGGGGGTGTCTCCTCCTACGAGCAGTACTTC

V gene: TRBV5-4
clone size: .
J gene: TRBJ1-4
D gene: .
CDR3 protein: CASSPGQGVNEKLFF
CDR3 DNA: TGTGCCAGCAGCCCCGGGCAGGGCGTTAATGAAAAACTGTTTTTT